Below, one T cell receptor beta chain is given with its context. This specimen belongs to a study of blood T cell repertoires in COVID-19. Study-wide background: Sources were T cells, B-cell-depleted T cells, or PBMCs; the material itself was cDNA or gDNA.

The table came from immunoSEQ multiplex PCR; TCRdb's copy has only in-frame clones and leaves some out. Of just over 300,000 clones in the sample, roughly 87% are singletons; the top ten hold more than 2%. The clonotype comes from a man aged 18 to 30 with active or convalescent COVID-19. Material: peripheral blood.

CDR3 in amino acids: CASSHRTAAFF. CDR3 nucleotide sequence: TGTGCCAGCAGTCACCGGACAGCGGCTTTCTTT. V usage is TRBV28 and J usage is TRBJ1-1, with D possibly being TRBD1 (6 bases). Germline values: CDR1 MDHEN, CDR2 SYDVKM. The V end was cut by 5 bases, the J end by 11 bases, with 12 bases between. This CDR3 is built from 11 residues.